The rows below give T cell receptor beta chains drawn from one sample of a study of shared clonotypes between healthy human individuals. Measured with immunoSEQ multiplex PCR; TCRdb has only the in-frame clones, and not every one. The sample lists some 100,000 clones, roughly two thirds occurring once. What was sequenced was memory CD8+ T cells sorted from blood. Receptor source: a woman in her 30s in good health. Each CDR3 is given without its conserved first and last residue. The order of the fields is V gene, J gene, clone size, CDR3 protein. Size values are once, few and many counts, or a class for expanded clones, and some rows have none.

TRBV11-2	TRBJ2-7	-	ASSLGLPYEQY
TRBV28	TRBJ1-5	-	ASSLGQGNNRNQPQH
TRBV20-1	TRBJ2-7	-	GGAQSYEQY
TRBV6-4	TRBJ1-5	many	ASRTGGEGNQPQH
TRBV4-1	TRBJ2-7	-	ASSQGPGQGNYEQY
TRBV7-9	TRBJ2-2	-	ASSPETGDTGELF
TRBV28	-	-	ASSWDNSYEQY
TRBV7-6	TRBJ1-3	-	ASSFRQGLGGNTIY
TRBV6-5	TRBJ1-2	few	ASRTLSGGRSGYT
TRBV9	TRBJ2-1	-	ASSVESYEQF
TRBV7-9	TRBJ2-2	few	ASSLGVGENTGELF
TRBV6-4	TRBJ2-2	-	ASSDKGDTGELF
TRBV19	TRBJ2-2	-	ATKNRDNKPNTGELF
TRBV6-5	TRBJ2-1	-	ASSYIAGLYNEQF
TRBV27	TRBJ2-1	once	ASSFSGWTPNEQF
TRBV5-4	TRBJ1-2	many	ASSLGQARYGYT
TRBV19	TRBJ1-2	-	ASSIDSASYGYT